This entry lists 19 T cell receptor beta chains sequenced from one sample in a study of metastatic and nonmetastatic thyroid tumors. Before thyroid surgery, none of the patients had received any treatment. TCRdb redid the clone calls on the PCR reads using MiXCR. The sample has some 52,000 clones, more than 15% seen once; the top ten hold 3%. Sequencing was performed on blood. Receptors were obtained from a female donor with papillary thyroid cancer or a benign thyroid nodule (not recorded which). Some clones in this sample may be carry-over from other donors' samples.

This clone was recorded many times. This chain joins TRBV20-1 and TRBJ1-2; D is unclear. The V and J ends lost 6 bases and 5 bases respectively, with 13 bases between them. The CDR3 extends over 12 amino acids. Germline V lookup: CDR1 DFQATT, CDR2 SNEGSKA (reference sequence). The CDR3 sequence: CSAVPVRYGYTF. CDR3 in DNA: TGCAGTGCCGTTCCTGTAAGGTATGGCTACACCTTC.

This clone has ten or more counts. This chain joins TRBV9 and TRBJ2-3, with D possibly being TRBD2 (5 bases). Germline V gene lookup returns CDR1 SGDLS and CDR2 YYNGEE. The CDR3 spans 16 residues. The V end lost 4 bases, the J end lost 2 bases, and 17 bases lay between the germline ends. For the CDR3, the DNA is TGTGCCAGCAGCCATTCAGGAGCGGAGGTCACAGATACGCAGTATTTT. This translates into CASSHSGAEVTDTQYF.

This clone was observed at least ten times. This chain uses TRBV15 with TRBJ2-5, with D maybe TRBD2 (5 bases). Trimming stripped 0 bases from V and 5 bases from J, with 10 bases between. Germline CDR1 reads LNHNV; CDR2 reads YYDKDF (reference sequence). The CDR3 extends over 14 amino acids. The DNA of the CDR3 is TGTGCCACCAGCAGAGATTTTGGGGAGGAGACCCAGTACTTC. This translates into CATSRDFGEETQYF.

This clone was counted at least ten times. CDR3 nucleotide sequence: TGTGCCAGCAGTTACTCGCGGGGCCATGAGCAGTTCTTC. Encoded protein: CASSYSRGHEQFF. The rearrangement uses TRBV6-6 and TRBJ2-1, with D tentatively TRBD2 (6 bases). V was trimmed by 0 bases and J by 8 bases, leaving 8 bases between them. Germline CDR1 reads MNHNY; CDR2 reads SVGAGI (reference sequence). The CDR3 covers 13 residues.

There are many counts of this clone. The chain couples TRBV11-2 to TRBJ2-3; D call uncertain. This CDR3 has 14 amino acids. V was shortened by 5 bases and J by 5 bases, with 14 bases between the two germline ends. Germline V gene lookup returns CDR1 SGHAT and CDR2 FQNNGV. In DNA form, the CDR3 reads TGTGCCAGCAGCCCCGGGCCAGGCGGAGATACGCAGTATTTT. It yields the protein CASSPGPGGDTQYF.

As to this clone: The junction shows a germline mismatch at one end, possibly a read error. For the CDR3, the DNA is TGTGCCAGCAGCTACACCGTGGAGTTGTTTTTT. This encodes CASSYTVELFF. The rearrangement uses TRBV7-6 and TRBJ2-2; D gene ambiguous. This CDR3 is 11 amino acids long. Germline lookup yields CDR1 SGHVS and CDR2 FNYEAQ. Variable domain in full (rest from reference TRBV7-6 and TRBJ2-2): GAGVSQSPRYKVTKRGQDVALRCDPISGHVSLYWYRQALGQGPEFLTYFNYEAQQDKSGLPNDRFSAERPEGSISTLTIQRTEQRDSAMYRCASSYTVELFFGEGSRLTVL.

This clone came up many times. Other DNA sequences within the sample encode an identical CDR3. This rearrangement joins TRBV28 to TRBJ2-3, with D perhaps TRBD2 (5 bases). Germline V CDR1 and CDR2: MDHEN, SYDVKM. V shed 5 bases and J shed 5 bases, with 17 bases lying between them. There are 15 residues in the CDR3. CDR3 bases: TGTGCCAGCAGTCCCCGGGGTAGCTCCCAAGATACGCAGTATTTT. Residues: CASSPRGSSQDTQYF.

The sample holds many counts of this clone. The V call is TRBV10-1, the J call TRBJ2-1; D call uncertain. The ends were cut back, 4 bases at V and 5 bases at J, with 9 bases in the middle. The CDR3 is 13 residues long. The V gene's germline CDR1 is WNHNN and CDR2 SYGVQD (reference sequence). The CDR3 sequence: CASSAGGDNEQFF. In DNA, the CDR3 is TGCGCCAGCAGTGCAGGCGGTGACAATGAGCAGTTCTTC.

The rearrangement joins TRBV13 to TRBJ2-6; 12 nucleotides align to TRBD1. From germline, CDR1 is PRHDT and CDR2 FYEKMQ (reference sequence). The CDR3 is made up of 18 amino acids. J was trimmed by 4 bases and V by 6 bases; bases with no gene match: 10. CDR3 bases: TGTGCCAGCAGAGGGACAGGGGGCGCCGGTAGGGGGGCCAACGTCCTGACTTTC. Protein product: CASRGTGGAGRGANVLTF.

This clone was recorded a few times. Other DNA variants within this sample encode the same CDR3. This chain uses TRBV27 with TRBJ2-7; maybe TRBD2 (6 bases). Matching the DNA end better, TRBJ2-3 makes the J call doubtful. Per the germline V gene, CDR1 is MNHEY and CDR2 is SMNVEV (reference sequence). This CDR3 is 18 amino acids long. The CDR3 bases are TGTGCCAGCAGTTTCGGGACTTGCGTTATATCACCATCCTACGAGCAGTATTTT. This gives the protein CASSFGTCVISPSYEQYF.

Note on this clone: One end of the junction is discordant with germline, which a read error may explain. This rearrangement joins TRBV24-1 to TRBJ2-1; D is uncertain. The CDR3 is 12 amino acids. CDR1 and CDR2 from the germline V gene are KGHDR and SFDVKD. The CDR3 DNA sequence: TGTGCCACCATTGATTTTCACAATGAGCAGTTCTTC. Translating gives CATIDFHNEQFF.

This clone was counted many times. The V gene is TRBV5-1, the J gene TRBJ2-2, with D tentatively TRBD1 (6 bases). Germline CDR1 and CDR2: SGHRS and YFSETQ. V dropped 1 base and J dropped 6 bases, with 7 bases sitting between them. This CDR3 contains 13 residues. The CDR3, as DNA: TGCGCCAGCAGCTTGACAGGGTCCGGGGAGCTGTTTTTT. As protein: CASSLTGSGELFF.

The rearrangement uses TRBV19 and TRBJ2-3, with TRBD1 identical over 9 bases. The CDR3 runs 17 residues. From germline, CDR1 is LNHDA and CDR2 SQIVND (reference sequence). J was trimmed by 4 bases and V by 3 bases; bases with no gene match: 11. CDR3 in DNA: TGTGCCAGTAGTATTTGGGGGACAGGGAGGGAGGCAGATACGCAGTATTTT. Translating it yields CASSIWGTGREADTQYF.

Points on this clone: Germline and junction disagree at one end, which may indicate a read error. This sequence joins TRBV18 and TRBJ2-3, with TRBD1 as a possible D gene (5 bases). This CDR3 is built from 17 residues. Germline V gene lookup returns CDR1 KGHSH and CDR2 LQKENI. CDR3 amino acids: CASSPRKNTGSGDTHYF. The CDR3 DNA reads as TGTGCCAGCTCACCACGGAAAAATACAGGTTCAGGAGATACGCATTATTTT. Combining the CDR3 with reference TRBV18 and TRBJ2-3 gives the whole variable domain NAGVMQNPRHLVRRRGQEARLRCSPMKGHSHVYWYRQLPEEGLKFMVYLQKENIIDESGMPKERFSAEFPKEGPSILRIQQVVRGDSAAYFCASSPRKNTGSGDTHYFGPGTRLTVL.

The chain couples TRBV7-9 to TRBJ2-6; D ambiguous. The CDR3 extends over 13 amino acids. Per germline, CDR1 SEHNR and CDR2 FQNEAQ (reference sequence). The ends were cut back, 8 bases at V and 10 bases at J, with 15 bases in the middle. The CDR3 is CASGNYGSNVLTF. The DNA of the CDR3 is TGTGCCAGCGGCAACTATGGGTCTAACGTCCTGACTTTC.

The table lists this clone with many counts. The chain carries TRBV7-9 and TRBJ1-1; D gene uncertain. Germline CDR1 and CDR2: SEHNR and FQNEAQ (reference sequence). This CDR3 region has 12 residues. V lost 6 bases to trimming and J lost 0 bases, with 5 bases between them. DNA for the CDR3: TGTGCCAGCAGATTGGTGAACACTGAAGCTTTCTTT. Translated, it gives CASRLVNTEAFF.

In its sample, this clone was seen many times. A much larger clonotype is one base distant, so this may be a read error. V is TRBV27 and J is TRBJ2-5; D might be TRBD1 or TRBD2, each matching 5 bases. The CDR3 is 16 amino acids. Germline CDR1 MNHEY, CDR2 SMNVEV (reference sequence). DNA of the CDR3: TGTGACAGCAGTCCCGTGGGGGATAGCGCTATTGAGACCCAGTACTTC. It yields the protein CDSSPVGDSAIETQYF.

This clone appeared many times. The chain is built from TRBV20-1 and TRBJ2-1; no firm D call. The germline CDR1 and CDR2 sequences are DFQATT and SNEGSKA (reference sequence). Trimming stripped 6 bases from V and 6 bases from J, with 9 bases between. The CDR3 is 11 amino acids. The CDR3 protein is CSAEPGNEQFF. CDR3 nucleotides: TGCAGTGCCGAGCCAGGCAATGAGCAGTTCTTC.

This clone was counted at least ten times. The rearrangement links TRBV11-2 to TRBJ2-5; a weak D match, TRBD1 (5 bases). V was cut by 0 bases and J by 5 bases, with 19 bases left in between. Germline assignment: CDR1 SGHAT and CDR2 FQNNGV. The CDR3 has 17 residues. The CDR3 protein is CASSLDRALTTMETQYF. The CDR3 coding sequence is TGTGCCAGCAGCTTAGACAGGGCTCTCACCACAATGGAGACCCAGTACTTC.